Listed below are T cell receptor beta chains from one sample, sequenced in a study of T cell repertoires in cytomegalovirus infection. TCRdb independently ran MiXCR on the reads; one entry per CDR3 protein. The data contain around 450,000 distinct CDR3 sequences, approximately 30% of them seen just once; the ten biggest clones take up roughly 15%. The sequencing input was PBMCs. The receptors derive from a human donor in good health (CMV status not recorded). Some clones in this sample may be carry-over from other donors' samples. CDR3s include the opening cysteine and the closing phenylalanine or tryptophan. D genes are given only for firm matches. For some rows the clone size is stated as once, few or many, or as a class when expanded; others skip it.

V	D	size	J	CDR3	DNA
TRBV28	.	few	TRBJ2-1	CASSLRVGRNEQFF	TGTGCCAGCAGTTTAAGGGTCGGCCGGAATGAGCAGTTCTTC
TRBV19	.	many	TRBJ2-1	CASSFRRRYNEQFF	TGTGCCAGTAGTTTCAGGCGGAGGTACAATGAGCAGTTCTTC
TRBV5-6	TRBD1	few	TRBJ2-7	CASTTGQSAYEQYF	TGTGCCAGCACCACGGGACAGTCGGCCTACGAGCAGTACTTC
TRBV24-1	TRBD2	.	TRBJ2-5	CANSQAGEDTQYF	TGTGCCAACAGCCAAGCGGGGGAAGATACTCAGTACTTC
TRBV3-1	.	.	TRBJ2-2	CASSRRKGNTGELFF	TGTGCCAGCAGCCGCCGAAAGGGGAACACCGGGGAGCTGTTTTTT
TRBV27	TRBD2	.	TRBJ2-1	CASSLLMTSGGAHEQFF	TGTGCCAGCAGTTTGCTTATGACTAGCGGGGGGGCCCATGAGCAGTTCTTC
TRBV4-1	.	.	TRBJ1-6	CASSQEVWVGGSSYNSPLHF	TGCGCCAGCAGCCAAGAAGTCTGGGTCGGGGGGAGCTCCTATAATTCACCCCTCCACTTT
TRBV19	.	.	TRBJ2-7	CASSSRTAYEHYF	TGTGCCAGTAGTTCCAGGACAGCCTACGAGCATTACTTC
TRBV7-2	.	.	TRBJ1-5	CATGGRINQPQHF	TGTGCCACCGGGGGACGGATAAATCAGCCCCAGCATTTT
TRBV11-1	TRBD1	.	TRBJ1-1	CASSRPTGASPEAFF	TGTGCCAGCAGCCGTCCGACAGGGGCTTCCCCGGAAGCTTTCTTT
TRBV20-1	.	.	TRBJ2-1	CSARNPSTVIDEQFF	TGCAGTGCTAGAAACCCCTCGACGGTAATCGATGAGCAGTTCTTC
TRBV27	.	.	TRBJ2-7	CASSPWTASYEQYF	TGTGCCAGCAGTCCTTGGACAGCCTCCTACGAGCAGTACTTC
TRBV11-2	TRBD1	.	TRBJ1-2	CASSHSGQTIYGYTF	TGTGCCAGCAGCCACTCGGGACAGACCATCTATGGCTACACCTTC
TRBV27	.	.	TRBJ2-7	CASSRPYEQYF	TGTGCCAGCAGTCGACCATACGAGCAGTACTTC
TRBV28	.	.	TRBJ2-1	CASTLGGGTYNEKFF	TGTGCCAGCACCCTCGGAGGGGGTACATACAATGAGAAGTTCTTC
TRBV3-1	.	.	TRBJ1-2	CASSQAAGGDGYTF	TGTGCCAGCAGCCAAGCCGCCGGCGGGGATGGCTACACCTTC
TRBV7-2	.	many	TRBJ2-7	CASSPTPGHHSYEQYF	TGTGCCAGCAGCCCAACACCGGGACATCACTCCTACGAGCAGTACTTC
TRBV2	.	.	TRBJ1-2	CASSDGGKTYGYTF	TGTGCCAGCAGTGATGGAGGTAAAACTTATGGCTACACCTTC
TRBV6-5	.	.	TRBJ2-7	CASSGTPLYEQYF	TGTGCCAGCAGTGGGACACCCCTTTACGAGCAGTACTTC
TRBV7-8	.	many	TRBJ2-7	CASSLGDISYEQYF	TGTGCCAGCAGCTTAGGAGATATAAGCTACGAGCAGTACTTC
TRBV6-2/TRBV6-3	TRBD1	.	TRBJ2-3	CASRSGTGFDTQYF	TGTGCCAGCAGAAGCGGGACAGGGTTTGATACGCAGTATTTT
TRBV5-1	TRBD2	.	TRBJ2-3	CASSSGLHGDTQYF	TGCGCCAGCAGCTCGGGACTACACGGTGATACGCAGTATTTT
TRBV6-5	.	few	TRBJ1-2	CASTQGRVAGYTF	TGTGCCAGCACCCAAGGGAGGGTAGCTGGCTACACCTTC
TRBV6-5	.	few	TRBJ2-7	CASSYSHSTYEQYF	TGTGCCAGCAGTTACTCTCACAGTACCTACGAGCAGTACTTC
TRBV20-1	.	.	TRBJ2-1	CSARRTDNEQFF	TGCAGTGCTAGGCGTACAGACAATGAGCAGTTCTTC
TRBV6-1	.	.	TRBJ1-6	CASSESVNSPLHF	TGTGCCAGCAGTGAAAGTGTGAATTCACCCCTCCACTTT
TRBV18	TRBD1	few	TRBJ1-2	CASSPRDRPYGYTF	TGTGCCAGCTCGCCCCGGGACAGGCCCTATGGCTACACCTTC